This T cell receptor (beta chain) was captured in a study of blood T cell repertoires in COVID-19. About the research overall: Samples of COVID-19 (acute and convalescent) were obtained from the United States, Italy and Spain. The cDNA or gDNA used as material had been derived from T cells, B-cell-depleted T cells, or PBMCs.

The CDR3 is made up of 16 amino acids. Germline assignment: CDR1 LGHDT and CDR2 YNNKEL (reference sequence). Trimming left V 3 bases short and J 6 bases short, with 15 bases between. In the study's own analysis: Reference gene primer amplification yielded estimated nucleated cell counts. TCRdb's copy holds only in-frame clones and misses some; the assay was immunoSEQ multiplex PCR. Clone size and the V and J calls come from that table; the DNA yielded D and trimming. The sample lists 390,000 or so clones, roughly 90% occurring once. The chain carries TRBV3-1 (or the pseudogene TRBV3-2) and TRBJ1-6; D is undetermined. This clonotype was obtained from a woman aged 30 to 39 with active or convalescent COVID-19. Input material: peripheral blood. The CDR3 here is CASSQGSTGFNSPLHF. The CDR3 DNA reads TGTGCCAGCAGCCAGGGATCCACGGGGTTTAATTCACCCCTCCACTTT.